These 23 T cell receptor beta chains originate from one sample sequenced in a study of cytomegalovirus exposure and HLA in healthy donors. The PCR had 60 Vbeta and 13 Jbeta primers. Clones were read by immunoSEQ multiplex PCR, and TCRdb kept only the in-frame ones, dropping some. The sample lists about 98,000 clones; 80% to 90% were seen once. The sample taken for sequencing was PBMCs. These receptors originate from a man aged 40-49 years in good health and CMV-seronegative.

This chain links TRBV4-1 with TRBJ1-3, with TRBD1 matching over 8 bases. V trimming: 2 bases; J trimming: 1 base; junction bases outside the gene matches: 1. Germline V gives CDR1 MGHRA, CDR2 YSYEKL. The CDR3 is 15 residues long. The CDR3 DNA reads as TGCGCCAGCAGCCAAAACAGGGGGTCTGGAAACACCATATATTTT. Translation gives CASSQNRGSGNTIYF.

The chain uses TRBV29-1 and TRBJ1-1; D is unresolved. V dropped 2 bases and J dropped 10 bases, with 11 bases sitting between them. This CDR3 comprises 11 residues. CDR1 is SQVTM, CDR2 ANQGSEA, per germline. The CDR3 loop is CSVELRSGAFF. CDR3 DNA sequence: TGCAGCGTTGAACTGCGGTCCGGAGCTTTCTTT.

A single count supports this clone. V usage is TRBV2 and J usage is TRBJ1-4; D remains ambiguous. V was shortened by 7 bases and J by 5 bases, with 11 bases between the two germline ends. This CDR3 comprises 13 residues. Germline CDR1 is SNHLY and CDR2 is FYNNEI. The CDR3: CASKRAANEKLFF. The CDR3 nucleotides read TGTGCCAGCAAGAGGGCAGCGAATGAAAAACTGTTTTTT. The whole variable domain, filled in from reference TRBV2 and TRBJ1-4, reads EPEVTQTPSHQVTQMGQEVILRCVPISNHLYFYWYRQILGQKVEFLVSFYNNEISEKSEIFDDQFSVERPDGSNFTLKIRSTKLEDSAMYFCASKRAANEKLFFGSGTQLSVL.

The V call is TRBV29-1, the J call TRBJ2-7, with 7 bases matching TRBD1. This CDR3 has 13 amino acids. The J segment lost 4 bases and the V segment lost 7 bases, leaving 10 bases of the junction unmatched. The germline V gene has CDR1 SQVTM and CDR2 ANQGSEA. The CDR3 DNA reads as TGCAGCGCCTCCGGGACAGTCCAATACGAGCAGTACTTC. Residues: CSASGTVQYEQYF.

The genes are TRBV5-4 and TRBJ1-1; no definite D call. V was clipped by 4 bases and J by 1 base, with 11 bases between them. Germline CDR1 is SGHNT and CDR2 is YYREEE (reference sequence). The CDR3 runs 14 residues. The CDR3: CASSPEASNTEAFF. CDR3 nucleotide sequence: TGTGCCAGCAGCCCCGAGGCCTCGAACACTGAAGCTTTCTTT. Full variable domain (remainder filled in from reference TRBV5-4 and TRBJ1-1): ETGVTQSPTHLIKTRGQQVTLRCSSQSGHNTVSWYQQALGQGPQFIFQYYREEENGRGNFPPRFSGLQFPNYSSELNVNALELDDSALYLCASSPEASNTEAFFGQGTRLTVV.

Only a few counts were recorded for this clone. The chain carries TRBV9 and TRBJ1-1; TRBD1 agrees at 11 bases. This CDR3 comprises 13 residues. The germline gives CDR1 SGDLS, CDR2 YYNGEE. Trimming removed 4 bases from V and 6 bases from J; junction bases left unmatched: 2. CDR3 nucleotide sequence: TGTGCCAGCAGCCCGGGACAGGGGGCTGAAGCTTTCTTT. Translating it yields CASSPGQGAEAFF.

V is TRBV6-5 and J is TRBJ1-1, with D unresolved. The V end was cut by 2 bases, the J end by 0 bases, with 10 bases between. The CDR3 spans 15 residues. Germline CDR1 and CDR2: MNHEY and SVGAGI. The CDR3 DNA is TGTGCCAGCAGTTACAGAGGGTATCTGAACACTGAAGCTTTCTTT. Protein: CASSYRGYLNTEAFF.

There are a few counts of this clone. A junction boundary mismatches the germline segment, possibly from a read error. This chain uses TRBV7-9 with TRBJ1-2; TRBD1 aligns across 7 bases. Germline V gives CDR1 SEHNR, CDR2 FQNEAQ (reference sequence). This CDR3 spans 15 amino acids. In DNA form, the CDR3 reads TGTTCCAGCAGCCCACAGGGGCTTTCTAACTATGGCTACACCTTC. Its protein is CSSSPQGLSNYGYTF.

CDR3 amino acids: CASSMTGGIGNQPQHF. In DNA, the CDR3 is TGTGCCAGTAGCATGACAGGGGGCATCGGCAATCAGCCCCAGCATTTT. The chain is built from TRBV19 and TRBJ1-5, with TRBD1 matching over 10 bases. The trim removed 6 bases at V and 2 bases at J, leaving 7 bases unmatched. Germline V gene lookup returns CDR1 LNHDA and CDR2 SQIVND (reference sequence). The CDR3 covers 16 residues.

Here the CDR3 reads CASSPRAGGGAGDTQYF. The CDR3 nucleotides are TGTGCCAGCAGCCCTCGGGCAGGCGGGGGGGCCGGAGATACGCAGTATTTT. The chain has TRBV4-2 and TRBJ2-3; 9 bases align to TRBD2. Per the germline V gene, CDR1 is LGHNA and CDR2 is YNFKEQ. The V segment lost 4 bases and the J segment 5 bases; nucleotides outside the gene matches: 13. The CDR3 length is 17 residues.

The CDR3 reads CASSSPGQRNMNTEAFF. The CDR3 coding sequence is TGTGCCAGCAGCTCCCCGGGACAGCGAAACATGAACACTGAAGCTTTCTTT. The chain carries TRBV5-4 and TRBJ1-1, with TRBD1 matching over 7 bases. CDR1 and CDR2 (germline): SGHNT, YYREEE (reference sequence). This CDR3 region has 17 residues. The V segment lost 3 bases and the J segment 0 bases; nucleotides outside the gene matches: 11.

The genes are TRBV19 and TRBJ1-5; D gene unclear. The CDR3 is made up of 15 amino acids. CDR1 LNHDA and CDR2 SQIVND come from the germline V gene (reference sequence). The V end lost 2 bases, the J end lost 3 bases, and 11 bases lay between the germline ends. CDR3 DNA: TGTGCCAGTAGTATACTGAACAGCAACAATCAGCCCCAGCATTTT. Protein sequence: CASSILNSNNQPQHF.

The CDR3 bases are TGTGCCAGCAGAGACAGGGTGAACACTGAAGCTTTCTTT. It translates to CASRDRVNTEAFF. V gene TRBV6-5 combines with J gene TRBJ1-1; 7 bases align to TRBD1. The CDR3 is 13 amino acids. J lost 0 bases, V lost 6 bases, and 1 base had no gene match. CDR1 MNHEY and CDR2 SVGAGI come from the germline V gene.

This chain joins TRBV18 and TRBJ2-2; the D gene is possibly TRBD2 (6 bases). Germline V lookup: CDR1 KGHSH, CDR2 LQKENI. The ends were cut back, 6 bases at V and 2 bases at J, with 22 bases in the middle. This CDR3 comprises 18 residues. The CDR3 coding sequence is TGTGCCAGCTCCAACCGCGGAGGGAACGCACTCAACACCGGGGAGCTGTTTTTT. Translated: CASSNRGGNALNTGELFF.

The CDR3 DNA reads TGTGCCAGTAGTAAGCCGCCGAAACGTAACTATGGCTACACCTTC. Its protein is CASSKPPKRNYGYTF. The rearrangement uses TRBV19 and TRBJ1-2; no reliable D call. Trimming removed 4 bases from V and 1 base from J, with 13 bases in between. The CDR3 extends over 15 amino acids. Germline loops: CDR1 LNHDA, CDR2 SQIVND (reference sequence). Together with reference TRBV19 and TRBJ1-2, the CDR3 gives the full variable domain: DGGITQSPKYLFRKEGQNVTLSCEQNLNHDAMYWYRQDPGQGLRLIYYSQIVNDFQKGDIAEGYSVSREKKESFPLTVTSAQKNPTAFYLCASSKPPKRNYGYTFGSGTRLTVV.

The CDR3 DNA is TGTGCTAGTGGAAGAGGATTCGAGCAGTACTTC. Its translation is CASGRGFEQYF. V usage is TRBV12-5 and J usage is TRBJ2-7; no clear D. CDR3 length equals 11 residues. V lost 6 bases and J lost 6, with 9 bases in between. Germline V gives CDR1 LGHNT, CDR2 FRNRAP. The full variable domain, in which reference TRBV12-5 and TRBJ2-7 provide the parts outside the CDR3, is DARVTQTPRHKVTEMGQEVTMRCQPILGHNTVFWYRQTMMQGLELLAYFRNRAPLDDSGMPKDRFSAEMPDATLATLKIQPSEPRDSAVYFCASGRGFEQYFGPGTRLTVT.

V and J are TRBV4-1 and TRBJ1-4, with TRBD1 matching 7 bases. Germline lookup yields CDR1 MGHRA and CDR2 YSYEKL. This CDR3 region has 15 residues. Unmatched junction bases numbered 6, after V lost 4 bases and J lost 4 bases. CDR3: CASSPSGGYNEKLFF. CDR3 DNA sequence: TGCGCCAGCAGCCCCTCAGGGGGATATAATGAAAAACTGTTTTTT.

The V gene is TRBV16, the J gene TRBJ1-2; 8 bases align to TRBD1. Germline V gene lookup returns CDR1 KGHSY and CDR2 FQNENV. The CDR3 sequence is 14 residues long. With V trimmed by 2 bases and J by 3 bases, 2 bases remained unmatched. The CDR3: CASSQGQGYYGYTF. CDR3 DNA: TGTGCCAGCAGCCAAGGACAGGGCTACTATGGCTACACCTTC.

The rearrangement links TRBV5-4 to TRBJ2-5, with 9 bases fitting TRBD1. The V gene's germline CDR1 is SGHNT and CDR2 YYREEE (reference sequence). The CDR3 is made up of 16 amino acids. V lost 5 bases, J lost 5 bases, and 13 bases stayed unmatched. The CDR3 reads CASRSTTGGVFETQYF. The CDR3 DNA reads as TGTGCCAGCAGGTCCACAACAGGGGGCGTTTTTGAGACCCAGTACTTC.

The chain carries TRBV9 and TRBJ2-7; 12 nucleotides align to TRBD2. V gave up 2 bases and J gave up 5 bases; unmatched junction bases: 5. From germline, CDR1 is SGDLS and CDR2 YYNGEE. This CDR3 contains 15 residues. CDR3 bases: TGTGCCAGCAGCGTCCGACTAGCGGGGGTGAACGAGCAGTACTTC. Its protein product is CASSVRLAGVNEQYF.

V and J are TRBV21-1 and TRBJ2-2; the table names TRBD2, a call not compared with the DNA. TRBV21-1 is classified as a pseudogene. The CDR3 spans 16 residues. The CDR3 protein is CASSEGLAGATGELFF. As DNA, the CDR3 is TGTGCCAGCAGCGAAGGACTAGCGGGGGCCACCGGGGAGCTGTTTTTT.

The chain has TRBV2 and TRBJ1-1; TRBD1 might be the D (5 bases). Germline V lookup: CDR1 SNHLY, CDR2 FYNNEI. The CDR3 has 17 amino acids. V was shortened by 7 bases and J by 9 bases, with 30 bases between the two germline ends. The CDR3 sequence: CASNPPGGGLIREKAFF. CDR3 bases: TGTGCCAGCAACCCCCCCGGCGGGGGATTGATACGAGAAAAAGCTTTCTTT.

The V and J genes are TRBV4-1 and TRBJ1-4; D may be TRBD1 (6 bases). V gave up 2 bases and J gave up 3 bases, with 10 bases separating them. From germline, CDR1 is MGHRA and CDR2 YSYEKL. The CDR3 runs to 15 residues. The CDR3 reads CASSQHGQPNEKLFF. CDR3 nucleotide sequence: TGCGCCAGCAGCCAACACGGACAGCCTAATGAAAAACTGTTTTTT.